These T cell receptor beta chains were read from a single sample in a study of CD8+ T cells in alopecia areata. Measured with immunoSEQ multiplex PCR; TCRdb has only the in-frame clones, and not every one. The top ten hold approximately 10% of the sample, which has over 150,000 clones, about 53% seen once. Here the sequenced sample was CD8+ T cells sorted from blood, taken at week 24, from a patient treated with tofacitinib. The receptors shown here come from a human donor with alopecia areata. Both conserved end residues are part of each CDR3. The D gene is left open where the match is weak. Part of the rows lack a size; the others show once, few, many or a class for expanded clones.

D: TRBD1; size: -; J: TRBJ2-7; V: TRBV30; DNA: TGTGCCTGGAGTCCCGGGACAGGGGGGTTCGAGCAGTACTTC; CDR3: CAWSPGTGGFEQYF
D: -; size: -; J: TRBJ1-2; V: TRBV4-1; DNA: TGCGCCAGCAGCTTGGACTCCCTCTATGGCTACACCTTC; CDR3: CASSLDSLYGYTF
D: -; size: few; J: TRBJ1-6; V: TRBV7-3; DNA: TGTGCCAGCAGCCCGACAGTAAATTCACCCCTCCACTTT; CDR3: CASSPTVNSPLHF
D: -; size: -; J: TRBJ1-2; V: TRBV7-9; DNA: TGTGCCAGCAGCCTAGGGGGTTTGGATTCTGGCTACACCTTC; CDR3: CASSLGGLDSGYTF
D: -; size: few; J: TRBJ2-7; V: TRBV29-1; DNA: TGCAGCGTGGGGGAGACAGGCGGGGTGAGGGAGCAGTACTTC; CDR3: CSVGETGGVREQYF
D: -; size: -; J: TRBJ1-1; V: TRBV27; DNA: TGTGCCAGCAGTTTATCGGGCACAGCTGAAGCTTTCTTT; CDR3: CASSLSGTAEAFF
D: TRBD1; size: -; J: TRBJ1-1; V: TRBV13; DNA: TGTGCCAGCAGCCCAGGGAGGGGGCTGAATGCTGAAGCTTTCTTT; CDR3: CASSPGRGLNAEAFF
D: -; size: medium-sized; J: TRBJ2-7; V: TRBV11-2; DNA: TGTGCCAGCAGCTTAGGGGCCTACGAGCAGTACTTC; CDR3: CASSLGAYEQYF
D: -; size: -; J: TRBJ1-2; V: TRBV7-2; DNA: TGTGCCAGCAGCCCCCTTGCCGGGGCAGGCTACACCTTC; CDR3: CASSPLAGAGYTF
D: -; size: -; J: TRBJ2-1; V: TRBV27; DNA: TGTGCCAGCAGTTACGGGGGGCTGAATGAGCAGTTCTTC; CDR3: CASSYGGLNEQFF
D: -; size: -; J: TRBJ2-3; V: TRBV2; DNA: TGTGCCAGCACGACCCGGGACTTAGGCACAGATACGCAGTATTTT; CDR3: CASTTRDLGTDTQYF